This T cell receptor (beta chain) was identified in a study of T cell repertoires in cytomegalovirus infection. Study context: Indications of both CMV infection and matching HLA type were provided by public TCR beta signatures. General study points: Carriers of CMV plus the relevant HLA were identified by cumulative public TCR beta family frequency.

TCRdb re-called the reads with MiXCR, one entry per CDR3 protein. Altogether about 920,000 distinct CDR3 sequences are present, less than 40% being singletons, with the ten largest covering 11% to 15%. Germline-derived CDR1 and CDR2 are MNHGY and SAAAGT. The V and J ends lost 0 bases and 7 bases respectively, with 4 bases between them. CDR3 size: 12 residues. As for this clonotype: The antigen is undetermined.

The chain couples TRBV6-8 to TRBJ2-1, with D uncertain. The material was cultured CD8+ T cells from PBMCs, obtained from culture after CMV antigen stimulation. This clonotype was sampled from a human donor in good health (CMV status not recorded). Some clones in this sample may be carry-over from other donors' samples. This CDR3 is CASSYSQNEQFF. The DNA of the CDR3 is TGTGCCAGCAGTTACTCCCAAAATGAGCAGTTCTTC.